The rows below give T cell receptor beta chains drawn from one sample of a study of cytomegalovirus exposure and HLA in healthy donors. The data were produced by immunoSEQ multiplex PCR, yet TCRdb's version contains in-frame clones alone and is incomplete. The table lists roughly 100,000 clones, roughly 79% of them singletons. Sequencing was carried out using PBMCs. The source of these receptors is a man in his fifties in good health and CMV-seropositive. The CDR3 runs from the conserved cysteine through the conserved F or W. Fields, in order: CDR3 DNA, CDR3 protein, V gene, D gene, CDR3 length, J gene, clone size. The D gene is left open where the match is weak. Clone size is shown for a subset of rows, as once, few, many or a class of expanded clone.

cdr3_nt: TGTGCCAGCAGTGACACCGGGAAGCCCTCCTACTACGAGCAGTACTTC
cdr3_aa: CASSDTGKPSYYEQYF
v_call: TRBV6-4
d_call: -
cdr3_length: 16
j_call: TRBJ2-7
clone_size: -

cdr3_nt: TGTGCCAGCAGTTCCATGGGCGTCTACGAGCAGTACTTC
cdr3_aa: CASSSMGVYEQYF
v_call: TRBV6-6
d_call: -
cdr3_length: 13
j_call: TRBJ2-7
clone_size: -

cdr3_nt: TGTGCCAGCAGTCCGGGGAGAACTGAAGCTTTCTTT
cdr3_aa: CASSPGRTEAFF
v_call: TRBV7-8
d_call: -
cdr3_length: 12
j_call: TRBJ1-1
clone_size: -

cdr3_nt: TGTGCCAGCAGGGGTGGACAGGGCACAGATACGCAGTATTTT
cdr3_aa: CASRGGQGTDTQYF
v_call: TRBV6-6
d_call: TRBD1
cdr3_length: 14
j_call: TRBJ2-3
clone_size: few

cdr3_nt: TGTGCCTGGAGTGTAGGTGCGGTTCAGCCCCAGCATTTT
cdr3_aa: CAWSVGAVQPQHF
v_call: TRBV30
d_call: -
cdr3_length: 13
j_call: TRBJ1-5
clone_size: -

cdr3_nt: TGTGCCAGCAGGGAGGGACTAGCGGGAGGGGTCTCTAGCACAGATACGCAGTATTTT
cdr3_aa: CASREGLAGGVSSTDTQYF
v_call: TRBV5-4
d_call: TRBD2
cdr3_length: 19
j_call: TRBJ2-3
clone_size: -

cdr3_nt: TGTGCCAGCAGCTTAGGACTAGCGGGATATGAGACCCAGTACTTC
cdr3_aa: CASSLGLAGYETQYF
v_call: TRBV7-8
d_call: TRBD2
cdr3_length: 15
j_call: TRBJ2-5
clone_size: -

cdr3_nt: TGTGCCAGCAGTCCAGGGACAGGCTTTAACTATGGCTACACCTTC
cdr3_aa: CASSPGTGFNYGYTF
v_call: TRBV28
d_call: TRBD1
cdr3_length: 15
j_call: TRBJ1-2
clone_size: -

cdr3_nt: TGTGCCAGCAGCCTCACAGGGGGGACCGCTCCCTACGAGCAGTACTTC
cdr3_aa: CASSLTGGTAPYEQYF
v_call: TRBV7-9
d_call: TRBD1
cdr3_length: 16
j_call: TRBJ2-7
clone_size: -

cdr3_nt: TGTGCCAGTGCTACAGGGGTGCCCTACGAGCAGTACTTC
cdr3_aa: CASATGVPYEQYF
v_call: TRBV28
d_call: TRBD1
cdr3_length: 13
j_call: TRBJ2-7
clone_size: -

cdr3_nt: TGTGCCAGCAACAACGACAGGGGGCCGGGAGGAAACACCATATATTTT
cdr3_aa: CASNNDRGPGGNTIYF
v_call: TRBV6-6
d_call: TRBD1
cdr3_length: 16
j_call: TRBJ1-3
clone_size: -

cdr3_nt: TGCGCCAGCAGTCGGGCGGGAGGGCGTTACGAGCAGTACTTC
cdr3_aa: CASSRAGGRYEQYF
v_call: TRBV23-1
d_call: TRBD2
cdr3_length: 14
j_call: TRBJ2-7
clone_size: once

cdr3_nt: TGTGCCAGCAGCTTACAACAGGGAATTAATGAAAAACTGTTTTTT
cdr3_aa: CASSLQQGINEKLFF
v_call: TRBV5-4
d_call: -
cdr3_length: 15
j_call: TRBJ1-4
clone_size: few

cdr3_nt: TGCAGCGCCGGGGACAACTCCTACGAGCAGTACTTC
cdr3_aa: CSAGDNSYEQYF
v_call: TRBV29-1
d_call: -
cdr3_length: 12
j_call: TRBJ2-7
clone_size: -

cdr3_nt: TGCAGCGTGGGGGCAGAGCAAGGAGCAGATACGCAGTATTTT
cdr3_aa: CSVGAEQGADTQYF
v_call: TRBV29-1
d_call: -
cdr3_length: 14
j_call: TRBJ2-3
clone_size: once

cdr3_nt: TGTGCCAGCAGTTTAACCGGGACAGAGGGGGTCTCACCCCTCCACTTT
cdr3_aa: CASSLTGTEGVSPLHF
v_call: TRBV6-5
d_call: TRBD1
cdr3_length: 16
j_call: TRBJ1-6
clone_size: -